This TCR beta chain is from a study of radiotherapy plus CTLA-4 blockade in lung cancer. Germline V gene sequence: CDR1 SGHAT, CDR2 FQNNGV. The CDR3 consists of 14 residues. V lost 5 bases and J lost 8, with 18 bases in between. A word on this clone: What it binds is not known.

Clones were sequenced by immunoSEQ multiplex PCR, and TCRdb holds only the in-frame ones, with some missing. The sample has about 110,000 clones, about four fifths seen once. Whole-study findings and limits: In blood, after radiotherapy plus ipilimumab, tumor-derived TCR clones expanded. Early blood T cell clone changes and increased post-radiation serum interferon-beta were reportedly the strongest response predictors.

Sequenced material: peripheral blood, taken from a patient treated with radiotherapy plus ipilimumab. J is TRBJ1-2 and V is TRBV11-2; a possible D gene is TRBD1 (5 bases). This clonotype was obtained from a human donor with non-small cell lung cancer that progressed on radiotherapy plus ipilimumab. Some clones in this sample may be carry-over from other donors' samples. In DNA, the CDR3 is TGTGCCAGCAGCGGCTTTTTGGGGGTTCGCGGCTACACCTTC. Protein: CASSGFLGVRGYTF.